These T cell receptor beta chains were read from a single sample in a study of shared clonotypes between healthy human individuals. Only in-frame clones appear in the TCRdb table, and some are missing; sequencing was by immunoSEQ multiplex PCR. The sample has 190,000 or so clones; roughly 93% are singletons. The sample was naive CD4+ T cells sorted from blood. All receptors derive from a woman under 40 in good health. Each CDR3 is given with its conserved first and last residue. The D gene is left open where the match is weak.

TRBJ1-1	.	13	TRBV5-1	CARRAPDNTEAFF	TGCGCCAGGAGGGCCCCGGATAACACTGAAGCTTTCTTT
TRBJ1-2	TRBD1	16	TRBV6-6	CASSRRTGDLSYGYTF	TGTGCCAGCAGCCGACGGACAGGGGATCTGAGCTATGGCTACACCTTC
TRBJ2-7	.	14	TRBV18	CASSPNRGEFEQYF	TGTGCCAGCTCACCGAACCGCGGAGAGTTCGAGCAGTACTTC
TRBJ2-7	TRBD2	15	TRBV7-2	CASSGAGGFSYEQYF	TGTGCCAGTAGCGGGGCGGGAGGTTTTTCTTACGAGCAGTACTTC
TRBJ1-2	TRBD1	14	TRBV6-5	CASSRTGGSSGYTF	TGTGCCAGCAGTCGGACAGGGGGCAGTTCTGGCTACACCTTC
TRBJ2-1	TRBD2	15	TRBV10-3	CAISEGLAGANEQFF	TGTGCCATCAGCGAGGGACTAGCGGGAGCCAATGAGCAGTTCTTC
TRBJ1-1	TRBD1	15	TRBV27	CASSVRQGSVTEAFF	TGTGCCAGCAGTGTGAGACAGGGGAGCGTCACTGAAGCTTTCTTT
TRBJ1-4	.	15	TRBV19	CASTNSRTDNEKLFF	TGTGCCAGTACCAATTCCCGGACGGACAATGAAAAACTGTTTTTT
TRBJ1-2	.	15	TRBV4-1	CASSQPLRANYGYTF	TGCGCCAGCAGCCAACCCCTCAGGGCCAACTATGGCTACACCTTC
TRBJ2-7	.	15	TRBV11-2	CASRPGTIVSYEQYF	TGTGCCAGCCGCCCGGGGACGATTGTCTCCTACGAGCAGTACTTC
TRBJ1-1	.	16	TRBV28	CASTPVPGVWGTEAFF	TGTGCCAGCACCCCCGTCCCCGGAGTTTGGGGCACTGAAGCTTTCTTT
TRBJ2-7	TRBD2	16	TRBV15	CATSPGLAGLYNEQYF	TGTGCCACCAGCCCGGGACTAGCGGGACTTTACAACGAGCAGTACTTC